Sequencing of this T cell receptor beta chain was carried out in a study of T cell responses to AZD1222 COVID-19 vaccine. Study results and caveats: All repertoire sampling was performed exclusively after the peak T cell response. Regions 160-218 and 743-854 held dominance among vaccine-associated CD4 TCRs, which spanned spike. Donors skewed white British and female; clonal diversity was possibly underestimated.

Pooled together were second doses at about 4 or about 12 weeks. Comment on this clone: Antigen: not known.

Generated by immunoSEQ multiplex PCR, the TCRdb table keeps only in-frame clones and is missing some. The sample lists 150,000 or so clones, roughly nine tenths occurring once. The CDR3 runs 12 residues. Trimming shortened V by 6 bases and J by 6 bases, and 11 bases separated the two germline ends. The germline CDR1 and CDR2 sequences are SGHVS and FQNEAQ. Sample: peripheral blood, taken 28 days after the second AZD1222 dose. This receptor was identified in an adult who received the AZD1222 COVID-19 vaccine. This chain connects TRBV7-8 to TRBJ1-2, with D possibly TRBD1 on 6 matching bases. The CDR3 DNA sequence: TGTGCCAGCAGTCTACAGGGTGATGGCTACACCTTC. Residues: CASSLQGDGYTF.